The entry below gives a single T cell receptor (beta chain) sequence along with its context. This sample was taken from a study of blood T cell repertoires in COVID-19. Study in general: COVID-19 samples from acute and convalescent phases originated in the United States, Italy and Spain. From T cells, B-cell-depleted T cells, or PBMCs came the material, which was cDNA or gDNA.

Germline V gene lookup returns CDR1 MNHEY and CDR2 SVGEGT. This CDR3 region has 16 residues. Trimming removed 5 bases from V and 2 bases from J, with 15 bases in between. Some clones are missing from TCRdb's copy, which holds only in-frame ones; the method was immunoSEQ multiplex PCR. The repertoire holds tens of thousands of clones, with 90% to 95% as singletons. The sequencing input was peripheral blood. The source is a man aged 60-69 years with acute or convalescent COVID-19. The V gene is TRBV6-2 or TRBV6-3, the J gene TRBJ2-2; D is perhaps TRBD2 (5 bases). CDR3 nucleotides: TGTGCCAGCAGTCCGGAACTAGAGACTAACACCGGGGAGCTGTTTTTT. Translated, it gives CASSPELETNTGELFF.